This T cell receptor (beta chain) was captured by sequencing in a study of OX40 agonist ivuxolimab in advanced cancers. In the study overall: Ivuxolimab was an agonistic, fully human IgG2 monoclonal antibody directed against OX40 (CD134), a costimulatory receptor. The paper describes the monotherapy dose-escalation part (N of about 52 patients) of the phase I trial of ivuxolimab. Prior anti-PD-1, anti-PD-L1 or anti-CTLA-4 therapy was permitted, and 30% to 50% of dose-escalation patients had received checkpoint inhibitors. In the dose-escalation cohort, more than 75% of patients were male, and the mean age was roughly 60 years, with a range of about 20 to 79. Intravenous ivuxolimab was administered to patients every 2 weeks at six dose levels: 0.01, 0.1, 0.3, 1.5, 3 and 10 mg/kg. Of the roughly 54 patients in dose escalation, 19 had hepatocellular carcinoma, about 15 had melanoma, 9 had renal cell carcinoma and 9 had head and neck cancer. The purpose of peripheral TCRbeta sequencing was to test whether ivuxolimab changed TCR sequence diversity and led to clonal T-cell expansion. Partial responses were achieved by three dose-escalation patients, of whom one had hepatocellular carcinoma and two had cutaneous melanoma. The investigation overall reported the following: Clonal expansion of both CD4+ and CD8+ blood T cells was observed from baseline to week 6 at doses 0.1 to 3.0 mg/kg. Low levels of normalized T-cell clonal expansion were also seen in some patients who did not respond. The antigen specificity of the clonally expanded peripheral T cells was not determined. In the 0.1-3.0 mg/kg groups, partial responders had among the lowest normalized peripheral clonal expansion, particularly in CD8+ T cells. After ivuxolimab, more expanded clones were found on average in CD8+ T cells than in CD4+ T cells.

The trial excluded patients who had a history of autoimmune disease or were on systemic immunosuppression. Peripheral blood for TCR sequencing was collected from all dose cohorts at baseline, on cycle 4 day 1, and on cycle 7 day 1. Samples came from an open-label, multicenter, first-in-human phase I dose-escalation trial of ivuxolimab. Adults with locally advanced or metastatic melanoma, renal cell carcinoma, hepatocellular carcinoma or head and neck squamous cell carcinoma were enrolled in the trial. Before TCR sequencing, CD4+ T cells and CD8+ T cells were sorted from peripheral blood as separate populations. Deletion took 0 bases off V and 2 bases off J, with a span of 11 bases between the germline ends. The CDR3 runs 17 amino acids, cysteine and phenylalanine included. Only the CDR3 portion is preserved as DNA: 51 bases, with reading frame beginning at the first base. From the germline V gene, CDR1 is MGHRA and CDR2 is YSYEKL.

For sequencing of the TCRbeta CDR3 region, genomic DNA was extracted from the sorted cells. The immunoSEQ Assay was used to sequence the TCRbeta CDR3 regions. Imported from immuneACCESS, the table was reduced by TCRdb to in-frame sequences with V and J called. These copies leave out some clones; in studies compared against another copy, an unresolved V gene accounts for under half, and the cause of the remainder is not known. Counted in this sample were tens of thousands of clones; more than 80% of them appeared once. The ten top clones hold more than 7% of the sample. Concerning this clone itself: Its antigen is unknown. No much larger clone exists at a distance of one base, and base qualities are not known.

The receptor comes from an adult with an advanced solid tumor such as melanoma, head and neck, liver or kidney cancer. This sample comprised CD4+ or CD8+ T cells sorted from blood, obtained in a trial of the OX40 agonist ivuxolimab. The chain is assembled from TRBV4-1 and TRBJ2-6; matching of 5 bases hints at TRBD1 as the D gene. The CDR3 reads CASSQDQGEAGANVLTF. The nucleotide sequence is given as TGCGCCAGCAGCCAAGATCAGGGTGAGGCTGGGGCCAACGTCCTGACTTTC.